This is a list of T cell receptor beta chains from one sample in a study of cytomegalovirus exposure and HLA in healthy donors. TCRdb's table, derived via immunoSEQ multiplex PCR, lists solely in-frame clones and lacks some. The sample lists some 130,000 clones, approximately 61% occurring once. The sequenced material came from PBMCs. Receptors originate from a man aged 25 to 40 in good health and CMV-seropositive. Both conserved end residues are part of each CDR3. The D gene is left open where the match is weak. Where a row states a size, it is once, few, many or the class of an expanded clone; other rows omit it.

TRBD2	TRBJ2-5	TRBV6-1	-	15	TGTGCCAGCAGTGGACTAGCGGGGACCCAAGAGACCCAGTACTTC	CASSGLAGTQETQYF
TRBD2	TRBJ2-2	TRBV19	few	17	TGTGCCAGTAGTTCCCGTTGGGAGGGGACGGGACCCGGGGAGCTGTTTTTT	CASSSRWEGTGPGELFF
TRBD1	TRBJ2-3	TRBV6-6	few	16	TGTGCCAGCAGTTACCCCCCCACGACAGGGGAGGATACGCAGTATTTT	CASSYPPTTGEDTQYF
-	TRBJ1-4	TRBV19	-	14	TGTGCCAGTAGTGCGTGGACAGCCCCGGAAAAACTGTTTTTT	CASSAWTAPEKLFF
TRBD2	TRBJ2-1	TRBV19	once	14	TGTGCCAGTAGTGGTAGCGGGAGGGGGGGGGAGCAGTTCTTC	CASSGSGRGGEQFF
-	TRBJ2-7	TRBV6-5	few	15	TGTGCCAGCAGTTACGAAAGAGGCCCGCTGGACGAGCAGTACTTC	CASSYERGPLDEQYF
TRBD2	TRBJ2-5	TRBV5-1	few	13	TGCGCCAGCAAAGAGGCGGAAGCGGGATTACAGTACTTC	CASKEAEAGLQYF
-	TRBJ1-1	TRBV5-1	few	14	TGCGCCAGCAGCTTCTCGGCGGAAAACACTGAAGCTTTCTTT	CASSFSAENTEAFF
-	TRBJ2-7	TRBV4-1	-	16	TGCGCCAGCAGCCAAGATATGGCGCAAGGGGGCTACGAGCAGTACTTC	CASSQDMAQGGYEQYF
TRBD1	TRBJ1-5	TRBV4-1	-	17	TGCGCCAGCAGCCAATACCTGACAGGGGACTACAATCAGCCCCAGCATTTT	CASSQYLTGDYNQPQHF
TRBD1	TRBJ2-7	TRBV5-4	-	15	TGTGCCAGCAGCTTGCAACAGGGGGGAATCTACGAGCAGTACTTC	CASSLQQGGIYEQYF
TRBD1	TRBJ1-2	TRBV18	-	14	TGTGCCAGCTCACCAAGCAGGGGGATGTTTGGCTACACCTTC	CASSPSRGMFGYTF
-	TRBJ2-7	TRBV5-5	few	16	TGTGCCAGCAGCTCAGGGGAAAACCTAGGTTCCTACGAGCAGTACTTC	CASSSGENLGSYEQYF
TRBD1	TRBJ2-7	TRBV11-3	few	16	TGTGCCAGCAGCTTAGCCTCCGGGACAGGGACCTACGAGCAGTACTTC	CASSLASGTGTYEQYF
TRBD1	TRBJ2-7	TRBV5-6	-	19	TGTGCCAGCCTCCAACAGGGGGCGATTTTTAGCGGAGGTGCCTACGAGCAGTACTTC	CASLQQGAIFSGGAYEQYF
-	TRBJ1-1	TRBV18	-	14	TGTGCCAGCTCATCTCGGGGGGCGGGGGATGAAGCTTTCTTT	CASSSRGAGDEAFF
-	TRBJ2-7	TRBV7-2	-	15	TGTGCCAGCAGCCTTGACAGTGCGGGGTCCTACGAGCAGTACTTC	CASSLDSAGSYEQYF
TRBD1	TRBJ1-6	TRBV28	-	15	TGTGCCAGCAGTGCAGGGGGCTTAAATAATTCACCCCTCCACTTT	CASSAGGLNNSPLHF
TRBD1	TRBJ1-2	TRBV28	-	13	TGTGCCAGCAGCTTGGACAGGGGCGGAAGCTACACCTTC	CASSLDRGGSYTF
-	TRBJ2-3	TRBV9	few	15	TGTGCCAGCAGCGTAGACCAGGGTGGTACAGATACGCAGTATTTT	CASSVDQGGTDTQYF
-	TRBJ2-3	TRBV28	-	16	TGTGCCAGCAGTTTCCAATTGGGGGACTGGGAAGATACGCAGTATTTT	CASSFQLGDWEDTQYF
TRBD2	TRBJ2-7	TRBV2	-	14	TGTGCCAGCACCCCCGGGACTAGCGTCAACGAGCAGTACTTC	CASTPGTSVNEQYF
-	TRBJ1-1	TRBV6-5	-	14	TGTGCCAGCAGCCCGAACCCAGGGGAAACTGAAGCTTTCTTT	CASSPNPGETEAFF
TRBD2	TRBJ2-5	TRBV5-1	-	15	TGCGCCAGCAGCTTGGGCGGGAGTCTTGGGGAGACCCAGTACTTC	CASSLGGSLGETQYF
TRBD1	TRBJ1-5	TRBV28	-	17	TGTGCCAGCAGTTGGGACAGGGGTCTGGTTAGCAATCAGCCCCAGCATTTT	CASSWDRGLVSNQPQHF
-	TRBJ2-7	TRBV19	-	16	TGTGCCAGTAGCCCTGGGAGCGGACAGAGCTCCTACGAGCAGTACTTC	CASSPGSGQSSYEQYF
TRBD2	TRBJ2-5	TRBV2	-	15	TGTGCCAGCAATAGGCGGGAGCCCCCCCACGGGACCCAGTACTTC	CASNRREPPHGTQYF
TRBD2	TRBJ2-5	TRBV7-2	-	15	TGTGCCAGCAGTTATATCGGGACTAGCCAGGAGACCCAGTACTTC	CASSYIGTSQETQYF
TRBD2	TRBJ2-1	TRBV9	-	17	TGTGCCAGCAGCGTAGCTACAGGGACTAGCGTCGGCAATGAGCAGTTCTTC	CASSVATGTSVGNEQFF
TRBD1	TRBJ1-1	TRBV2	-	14	TGTGCCAGCGGGACCGGGACAGGACTTACTGAAGCTTTCTTT	CASGTGTGLTEAFF
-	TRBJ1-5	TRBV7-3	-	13	TGTGCCAGCAGCCCAGGCCGGGGTCAGCCCCAGCATTTT	CASSPGRGQPQHF
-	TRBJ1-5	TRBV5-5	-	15	TGTGCCAGCAGCTTGGGCGGATTAAGCAATCAGCCCCAGCATTTT	CASSLGGLSNQPQHF
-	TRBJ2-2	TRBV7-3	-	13	TGTGCCAGCAGCTCCCAAGGGGGCGGGGAGCTGTTTTTT	CASSSQGGGELFF
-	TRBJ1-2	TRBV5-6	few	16	TGTGCCAGCAGCACACAATACCGGGGTAGCAACTATGGCTACACCTTC	CASSTQYRGSNYGYTF
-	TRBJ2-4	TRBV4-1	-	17	TGCGCCAGCAGCCAAATCTTAGGAGGGCCGGCCAAAAACATTCAGTACTTC	CASSQILGGPAKNIQYF
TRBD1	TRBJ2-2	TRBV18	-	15	TGTGCCAGCTCACAGGGACAGACGAACACCGGGGAGCTGTTTTTT	CASSQGQTNTGELFF
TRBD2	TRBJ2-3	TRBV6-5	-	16	TGTGCCAGCAGTTACTTCGGGCTTAGCGGGGCAGATACGCAGTATTTT	CASSYFGLSGADTQYF
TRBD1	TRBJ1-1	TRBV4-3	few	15	TGCGCCAGCAGCCAATTTGACAGGGAGAACACTGAAGCTTTCTTT	CASSQFDRENTEAFF
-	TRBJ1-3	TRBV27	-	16	TGTGCCAGCAGTTTATCATATAGGACAGCCGGAAACACCATATATTTT	CASSLSYRTAGNTIYF
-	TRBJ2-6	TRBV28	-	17	TGTGCCAGCAGTTTTTGGACAGATACCGCTGGGGCCAACGTCCTGACTTTC	CASSFWTDTAGANVLTF
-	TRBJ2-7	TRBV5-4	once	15	TGTGCCAGCAGCTTCTCGGCGGGAATCTCCTACGAGCAGTACTTC	CASSFSAGISYEQYF
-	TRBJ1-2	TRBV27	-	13	TGTGCCAGCAGTTTACAGGGATTCTATGGCTACACCTTC	CASSLQGFYGYTF
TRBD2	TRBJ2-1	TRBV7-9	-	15	TGTGCCAGCAGTGTCAGCGGGAGCTCCTACAATGAGCAGTTCTTC	CASSVSGSSYNEQFF
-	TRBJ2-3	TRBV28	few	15	TGTGCCAGCACCACCACGGGGGAGTGGGCAGATACGCAGTATTTT	CASTTTGEWADTQYF
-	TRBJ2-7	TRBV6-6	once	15	TGTGCCAGCAGCCGGGACACTCCGGCCTTCTACGAGCAGTACTTC	CASSRDTPAFYEQYF
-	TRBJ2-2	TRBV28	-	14	TGTGCCAGCAGTTTAGACAGGAACACCGGGGAGCTGTTTTTT	CASSLDRNTGELFF
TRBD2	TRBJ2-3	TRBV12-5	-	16	TGTGCTAGTGGTACAGGACTAGCGGGGAGCACAGATACGCAGTATTTT	CASGTGLAGSTDTQYF
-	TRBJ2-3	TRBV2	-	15	TGTGCCAGCAGCGAGGTTACTAGTCAGGCAGATACGCAGTATTTT	CASSEVTSQADTQYF
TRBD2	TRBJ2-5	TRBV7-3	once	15	TGTGCCAGCAGCTTAGCGGGAGGGATCCAAGAGACCCAGTACTTC	CASSLAGGIQETQYF
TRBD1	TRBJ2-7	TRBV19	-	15	TGTGCCAGTAGTAGGGACAGGGGGATCTCCTACGAGCAGTACTTC	CASSRDRGISYEQYF
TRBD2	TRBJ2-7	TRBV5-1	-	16	TGCGCCAGCAGCGCAGGTCCTAGCGGGGGGTCGGGCGAGCAGTACTTC	CASSAGPSGGSGEQYF
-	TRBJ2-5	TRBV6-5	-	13	TGTGCCAGCTCAGAACACGCTCAAGAGACCCAGTACTTC	CASSEHAQETQYF
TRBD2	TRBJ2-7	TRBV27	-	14	TGTGCCAGCAGTGACCCGGGACTATCCTACGAGCAGTACTTC	CASSDPGLSYEQYF
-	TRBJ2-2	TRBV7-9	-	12	TGTTCCAGCAGCTCAGGACAGCGGGAGCTGTTTTTT	CSSSSGQRELFF
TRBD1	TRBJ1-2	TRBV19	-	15	TGTGCCAGTAGTACCTCGACAGGGGCTAACTATGGCTACACCTTC	CASSTSTGANYGYTF
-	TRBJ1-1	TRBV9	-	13	TGTGCCAGCAGCGTAGCTTCCAACACTGAAGCTTTCTTT	CASSVASNTEAFF
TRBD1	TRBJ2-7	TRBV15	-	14	TGTGCCACCAGCAGAGGACAGGGGGCCTACGAGCAGTACTTC	CATSRGQGAYEQYF